The 30 T cell receptor beta chains presented below share a single source sample, sequenced in a study of shared clonotypes between healthy human individuals. Assay: immunoSEQ multiplex PCR; the TCRdb copy retains only in-frame clones and omits some. The sample consists of more than 1.2 million clones, about 98.5% of them appearing once. The sample taken for sequencing was naive CD4+ T cells sorted from blood. The subset: CD45RA+ positively selected. These receptor sequences come from a man in his thirties or forties in good health.

The chain uses TRBV18 and TRBJ2-2; 7 bases align to TRBD2. The CDR3 has 16 residues. In germline, CDR1 is KGHSH, CDR2 LQKENI. V gave up 6 bases and J gave up 1 base; unmatched junction bases: 8. The CDR3 loop is CASSQRLAGNTGELFF. CDR3 DNA sequence: TGTGCCAGCTCCCAACGACTAGCTGGGAACACCGGGGAGCTGTTTTTT.

J is TRBJ2-7 and V is TRBV4-1; D possibly uses TRBD1 or TRBD2 (5 bases each). The germline gives CDR1 MGHRA, CDR2 YSYEKL. CDR3 length: 14 amino acids. Trimming removed 0 bases at V and 6 bases at J, with 12 bases between. CDR3 in amino acids: CASSQDREFREQYF. CDR3 coding DNA: TGCGCCAGCAGCCAAGACAGGGAGTTCCGCGAGCAGTACTTC.

This chain links TRBV18 with TRBJ1-1; D gene ambiguous. The CDR3 is 15 residues long. Germline CDR1 reads KGHSH; CDR2 reads LQKENI. V was shortened by 2 bases and J by 0 bases, with 10 bases between the two germline ends. CDR3 sequence reads: CASSPLPVMNTEAFF. Written as DNA, the CDR3 is TGTGCCAGCTCACCATTACCGGTCATGAACACTGAAGCTTTCTTT.

V usage is TRBV18 and J usage is TRBJ2-3; D unclear. The V and J ends lost 3 bases and 0 bases respectively, with 10 bases between them. The CDR3 spans 15 residues. Germline-derived CDR1 and CDR2 are KGHSH and LQKENI. CDR3 residues: CASSPLGSSTDTQYF. The CDR3 bases are TGTGCCAGCTCACCCTTGGGATCGAGCACAGATACGCAGTATTTT.

The chain links TRBV4-1 to TRBJ2-4, with TRBD2 identical over 9 bases. The J segment lost 4 bases and the V segment lost 2 bases, leaving 6 bases of the junction unmatched. The CDR3 is 16 amino acids. Germline loops: CDR1 MGHRA, CDR2 YSYEKL. The CDR3 DNA reads TGCGCCAGCAGCCAATTACTAGCGGGCAGGAAAAACATTCAGTACTTC. Translating it yields CASSQLLAGRKNIQYF.

The chain is built from TRBV20-1 and TRBJ2-3; tentatively, D is TRBD2 (5 bases). Per germline, CDR1 DFQATT and CDR2 SNEGSKA (reference sequence). The CDR3 runs 11 residues. V gave up 8 bases and J gave up 5 bases, with 11 bases separating them. The CDR3: CSTRRGDTQYF. The DNA for the CDR3 is TGCAGTACTCGCCGGGGAGATACGCAGTATTTT.

The rearrangement links TRBV5-1 to TRBJ1-2, with no clear D. V lost 0 bases and J 8 bases, leaving 14 bases between the germline ends. Per germline, CDR1 SGHRS and CDR2 YFSETQ. CDR3 length: 14 amino acids. CDR3 amino acids: CASSLDPGPKGYTF. The CDR3 DNA is TGCGCCAGCAGCTTGGACCCGGGTCCTAAGGGCTACACCTTC. Full variable domain (missing parts from reference TRBV5-1 and TRBJ1-2): KAGVTQTPRYLIKTRGQQVTLSCSPISGHRSVSWYQQTPGQGLQFLFEYFSETQRNKGNFPGRFSGRQFSNSRSEMNVSTLELGDSALYLCASSLDPGPKGYTFGSGTRLTVV.

A word on this clone: The identical CDR3 is also encoded by other nucleotide sequences in the sample. The rearrangement uses TRBV5-4 and TRBJ2-3; TRBD2 is a possible D gene (6 bases). V was cut by 0 bases and J by 0 bases, with 8 bases left in between. The CDR3 extends over 15 amino acids. From germline, CDR1 is SGHNT and CDR2 YYREEE (reference sequence). CDR3 residues: CASSLASASTDTQYF. In DNA form, the CDR3 reads TGTGCCAGCAGCTTGGCTAGCGCCAGCACAGATACGCAGTATTTT.

This chain links TRBV6-5 with TRBJ2-1; 7 positions match TRBD2. This CDR3 has 13 residues. Germline trimming cut 8 bases from V and 1 base from J; bases unmatched to any gene: 2. Germline assignment: CDR1 MNHEY and CDR2 SVGAGI. CDR3: CASLAESYNEQFF. The CDR3 DNA reads TGTGCCAGCCTAGCGGAATCCTACAATGAGCAGTTCTTC.

The chain recombines TRBV21-1 with TRBJ2-7. TRBV21-1 counts as a pseudogene. There are 15 residues in the CDR3. The CDR3 DNA is TGTGCCAGCAGCCAATTAGGGACCCAGGATTACGAGCAGTACTTC. It encodes CASSQLGTQDYEQYF.

V and J are TRBV7-2 and TRBJ2-5; 7 bases are a match to TRBD2. Looked up from germline, CDR1 is SGHTA and CDR2 is FQGNSA. CDR3 length: 14 residues. After removal of 3 bases from V and 5 bases from J, the junction contained 6 bases not matched to a gene. Here the CDR3 reads CASSLGGSRETQYF. The CDR3 DNA is TGTGCCAGCAGCTTGGGCGGGAGCCGGGAGACCCAGTACTTC.

Of note for this clone: Additional DNA sequences in this sample encode the identical CDR3. CDR3 sequence (DNA): TGTGCCAGCAGCTTAATTGGTAGCAATCAGCCCCAGCATTTT. Residues: CASSLIGSNQPQHF. V is TRBV7-9 and J is TRBJ1-5; the D is unclear. V dropped 2 bases and J dropped 0 bases, with 5 bases sitting between them. Germline V gene data show CDR1 as SEHNR and CDR2 as FQNEAQ (reference sequence). The CDR3 has 14 residues.

The rearrangement links TRBV2 to TRBJ2-1; 7 bases line up with TRBD1. Germline CDR1 SNHLY, CDR2 FYNNEI. V trimming: 7 bases; J trimming: 3 bases; junction bases outside the gene matches: 3. The CDR3 covers 13 residues. CDR3 nucleotide sequence: TGTGCCAGCATTCGGGACAGCTACAATGAGCAGTTCTTC. Translating it yields CASIRDSYNEQFF.

The rearrangement joins TRBV5-1 to TRBJ2-1; D may be TRBD2 (5 bases). This CDR3 has 17 amino acids. CDR1 SGHRS and CDR2 YFSETQ come from the germline V gene. V gave up 3 bases and J gave up 2 bases, with 18 bases separating them. The CDR3 nucleotides are TGCGCCAGCAGCTCTCCCGAAATACTAGAAGCCTACAATGAGCAGTTCTTC. Protein sequence: CASSSPEILEAYNEQFF.

V gene TRBV18 combines with J gene TRBJ2-1, with D possibly matching TRBD2 (6 bases). With 3 bases removed from V and 5 bases from J, the gap between germline ends came to 20 bases. The V gene's germline CDR1 is KGHSH and CDR2 LQKENI. CDR3 length equals 17 residues. CDR3 sequence: CASSPEGFIRPHNEQFF. The DNA of the CDR3 is TGTGCCAGCTCACCGGAGGGTTTTATCCGACCCCACAATGAGCAGTTCTTC.

Regarding this clone: Other DNA sequences in the sample encode the same CDR3. The genes are TRBV7-9 and TRBJ1-5, with D hard to call. The germline V gene has CDR1 SEHNR and CDR2 FQNEAQ (reference sequence). Trimming shortened V by 1 base and J by 6 bases, and 4 bases separated the two germline ends. The CDR3 has 12 residues. CDR3 sequence (DNA): TGTGCCAGCAGCTTAGACTTTCAGCCCCAGCATTTT. Its translation: CASSLDFQPQHF.

The chain joins TRBV27 to TRBJ2-1; D not resolved. The CDR3 loop spans 13 amino acids. Per germline, CDR1 MNHEY and CDR2 SMNVEV (reference sequence). The germline V and J ends were trimmed by 2 bases and 8 bases, with 10 bases remaining between them. The CDR3 DNA follows: TGTGCCAGCAGTTTAATTGGGTTCGATGAGCAGTTCTTC. Its protein product is CASSLIGFDEQFF.

The chain joins TRBV27 to TRBJ2-3; D not certain. Trimming cost V 6 bases and J 0 bases, with 16 bases left between them. Germline values: CDR1 MNHEY, CDR2 SMNVEV (reference sequence). The CDR3 spans 16 residues. The CDR3 spells CASSLDWMLSTDTQYF. The DNA for the CDR3 is TGTGCCAGCAGCCTTGACTGGATGCTCAGCACAGATACGCAGTATTTT.

This clone came up once. The chain uses TRBV27 and TRBJ2-7; TRBD1 or TRBD2 may be the D gene (5 bases each). Per germline, CDR1 MNHEY and CDR2 SMNVEV (reference sequence). CDR3 size: 15 residues. V was trimmed by 4 bases and J by 3 bases, leaving 16 bases between them. CDR3 nucleotide sequence: TGTGCCAGCAGTTCTCCCGGGACGTACTTCTACGAGCAGTACTTC. Its translation is CASSSPGTYFYEQYF.

Concerning this clone itself: Other DNA sequences in this specimen translate into the identical CDR3. The chain employs TRBV5-1 and TRBJ2-2; the match to TRBD2 covers 7 bases. Germline CDR1 reads SGHRS; CDR2 reads YFSETQ. The V segment lost 2 bases and the J segment 2 bases; nucleotides outside the gene matches: 0. CDR3 length: 14 amino acids. The CDR3 reads CASSLAGNTGELFF. As DNA, the CDR3 is TGCGCCAGCAGCTTAGCGGGAAACACCGGGGAGCTGTTTTTT. The variable domain in full, with the rest retrieved from reference TRBV5-1 and TRBJ2-2, is KAGVTQTPRYLIKTRGQQVTLSCSPISGHRSVSWYQQTPGQGLQFLFEYFSETQRNKGNFPGRFSGRQFSNSRSEMNVSTLELGDSALYLCASSLAGNTGELFFGEGSRLTVL.

This sequence joins TRBV29-1 and TRBJ2-5; 9 nucleotides line up with TRBD1. Trimming cost V 7 bases and J 4 bases; bases outside gene matches: 4. The CDR3 covers 12 residues. Germline V CDR1 and CDR2: SQVTM, ANQGSEA. This CDR3 is CSARGQGETQYF. In DNA, the CDR3 is TGCAGCGCCCGGGGACAGGGAGAGACCCAGTACTTC.

The rearrangement uses TRBV9 and TRBJ2-5, with 11 bases lining up with TRBD1. The CDR3 is 15 residues long. V lost 2 bases to trimming and J lost 2 bases; unmatched junction nucleotides: 2. Germline loops: CDR1 SGDLS, CDR2 YYNGEE. The DNA for the CDR3 is TGTGCCAGCAGCGTGGACAGGGGGCATCAAGAGACCCAGTACTTC. Translated: CASSVDRGHQETQYF.

The J gene is TRBJ2-7, the V gene TRBV5-6; 8 nucleotides agree with TRBD1. J was trimmed by 4 bases and V by 2 bases; bases with no gene match: 5. The CDR3 totals 14 residues. Germline V lookup: CDR1 SGHDT, CDR2 YYEEEE. CDR3 DNA: TGTGCCAGCAGCTTTTCAGGGGGCTTGTACGAGCAGTACTTC. Encoded protein: CASSFSGGLYEQYF.

This clone was detected once. The chain recombines TRBV10-3 with TRBJ2-7; 8 bases agree with TRBD1. Unmatched junction bases numbered 5, after V lost 2 bases and J lost 2 bases. The CDR3 covers 15 residues. Germline CDR1 is ENHRY and CDR2 is SYGVKD. In DNA form, the CDR3 reads TGTGCCATCAGTGAGATGAGGGGACAGGCCTACGAGCAGTACTTC. This sequence encodes CAISEMRGQAYEQYF.

The rearrangement links TRBV29-1 to TRBJ2-3; 7 bases fit TRBD2. Germline CDR1 is SQVTM and CDR2 is ANQGSEA. CDR3 size: 15 residues. Trimming at V came to 4 bases and at J to 1 base, leaving 8 bases not matched to a gene. CDR3 bases: TGCAGCGTTGTGGGGAGGGGAGTTGGCACAGATACGCAGTATTTT. It codes for CSVVGRGVGTDTQYF.

The rearrangement links TRBV28 to TRBJ2-7, with D perhaps TRBD1 (5 bases). The germline V and J ends were trimmed by 7 bases and 0 bases, with 16 bases remaining between them. Germline CDR1 and CDR2: MDHEN and SYDVKM. The CDR3 contains 15 residues. The CDR3 sequence: CASTKIDSGSYEQYF. The CDR3 DNA reads as TGTGCCAGCACCAAAATAGACAGTGGCTCCTACGAGCAGTACTTC. The full variable domain, with the rest looked up from reference TRBV28 and TRBJ2-7, is DVKVTQSSRYLVKRTGEKVFLECVQDMDHENMFWYRQDPGLGLRLIYFSYDVKMKEKGDIPEGYSVSREKKERFSLILESASTNQTSMYLCASTKIDSGSYEQYFGPGTRLTVT.

The chain carries TRBV11-2 and TRBJ1-1; D is possibly TRBD1 (6 bases). This CDR3 is 14 amino acids long. Germline-derived CDR1 and CDR2 are SGHAT and FQNNGV. Trimming left V 5 bases short and J 3 bases short, with 13 bases between. The CDR3 protein is CASSQSGVYTEAFF. The DNA for the CDR3 is TGTGCCAGCAGCCAATCAGGGGTCTACACTGAAGCTTTCTTT.

J is TRBJ2-1 and V is TRBV5-6; D gene uncertain. Per the germline V gene, CDR1 is SGHDT and CDR2 is YYEEEE. V gave up 0 bases and J gave up 10 bases, with 8 bases separating them. The CDR3 is 12 residues long. The CDR3 DNA sequence: TGTGCCAGCAGCTTGGTCTTTGGGGAGCAGTTCTTC. Translation gives CASSLVFGEQFF.

In its sample, this clone was seen once. CDR3 sequence (DNA): TGTGCCAGTAGTTTGTTGGTTTCGGAACTAGTACCCGGGGAGCTGTTTTTT. This sequence encodes CASSLLVSELVPGELFF. V gene TRBV19 combines with J gene TRBJ2-2; TRBD2 might be the D (5 bases). Per germline, CDR1 LNHDA and CDR2 SQIVND (reference sequence). This CDR3 spans 17 amino acids. V gave up 5 bases and J gave up 6 bases, with 22 bases separating them.

This chain links TRBV5-1 with TRBJ2-5, with 7 bases lining up with TRBD1. The length of the CDR3 is 14 residues. Germline-derived CDR1 and CDR2 are SGHRS and YFSETQ. V gave up 3 bases and J gave up 4 bases; unmatched junction bases: 6. CDR3 region: CASSSWTGLETQYF. DNA for the CDR3: TGCGCCAGCAGCTCATGGACAGGACTAGAGACCCAGTACTTC. The variable domain in full, completed from reference TRBV5-1 and TRBJ2-5, reads KAGVTQTPRYLIKTRGQQVTLSCSPISGHRSVSWYQQTPGQGLQFLFEYFSETQRNKGNFPGRFSGRQFSNSRSEMNVSTLELGDSALYLCASSSWTGLETQYFGPGTRLLVL.